What follows describes a single T cell receptor (beta chain). What it binds is unknown. Clones were sequenced by immunoSEQ multiplex PCR, and TCRdb holds only the in-frame ones, with some missing. This sample has around 70,000 clones, with roughly 92% found just once. The sample comes from a study of Tregs in tolerant kidney transplant recipients. Unstimulated regulatory T cells (CD4+CD25+CD127-), CD4+CD25- non-regulatory cells, CD4 and CD8 cells were FACS-sorted from thawed PBMCs. The study, taken as a whole, reports: The most relevant donor-specific Treg TCRbeta repertoire apparently came from expansion with activated donor B cells. Biological reproducibility was not directly addressed, but technical replication error appeared minimal.

The source was CD8+ T cells from blood, collected before the transplant. The sequence came from a human donor who received a combined kidney and bone marrow transplant.

The CDR3 region is CASSQEDRGSYEQYF. CDR3 nucleotide sequence: TGCGCCAGCAGCCAAGAGGACAGGGGATCCTACGAGCAGTACTTC. This chain joins TRBV4-3 and TRBJ2-7; 9 positions match TRBD1. There are 15 residues in the CDR3. Germline-derived CDR1 and CDR2 are LGHNA and YSLEER. V was pared by 0 bases and J by 1 base, with 1 base of the junction left unmatched.